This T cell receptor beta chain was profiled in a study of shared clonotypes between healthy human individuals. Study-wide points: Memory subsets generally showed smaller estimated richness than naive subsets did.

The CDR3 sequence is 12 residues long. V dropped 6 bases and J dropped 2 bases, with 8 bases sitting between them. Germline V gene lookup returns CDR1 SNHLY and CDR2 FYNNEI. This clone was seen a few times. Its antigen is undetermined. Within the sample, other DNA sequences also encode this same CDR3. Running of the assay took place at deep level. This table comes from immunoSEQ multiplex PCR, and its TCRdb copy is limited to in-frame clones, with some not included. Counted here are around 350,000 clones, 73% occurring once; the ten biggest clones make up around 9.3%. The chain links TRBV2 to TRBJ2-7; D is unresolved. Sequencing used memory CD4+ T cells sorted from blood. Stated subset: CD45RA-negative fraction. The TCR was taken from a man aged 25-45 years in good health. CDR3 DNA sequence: TGTGCCAGCAGGGCCGAAACCTACGAGCAGTACTTC. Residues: CASRAETYEQYF.